The entry that follows covers one TCR beta chain sequence. This clone's antigen is unknown. Per-base qualities were not stored, and no clone one base away is much larger. The CDR3 regions of human TCRbeta chains were subjected to immunosequencing. Processing in the source paper ran as follows. TCRs in the repertoires were matched against a reference library of SARS-CoV-2-specific TCRs that had been generated with the MIRA antigen-specificity platform. Breadth was defined as the fraction of unique TCRs that were SARS-CoV-2-associated. Depth was defined as the fraction of total T cells that were SARS-CoV-2-associated. Using the MIRA data, each spike-specific TCR was assigned both to the spike region to which the TCR was reactive and to a CD4 or CD8 class. Log10-transformed breadth and depth values were compared by one-way ANOVA with Sidak's multiple comparisons tests. TCRdb carries this immuneACCESS record with in-frame sequences only. Its versions omit some clonotypes, under half of them owing to an unresolved V gene in the studies checked, with the rest unexplained. V and J calls plus clone size are reproduced from that table; the DNA served to infer D and trimming. The sample contains nearly 80,000 clones, more than 75% of them found a single time. The ten largest clones capture roughly a fifth of the sample.

These data originate in a study of T cell responses to AZD1222 COVID-19 vaccine (dated by TCRdb to about 2021). Concerning the study at large: AZD1222 recipients with second doses at about 4 weeks or about 12 weeks were pooled, because spike-specific TCR depth and breadth did not differ between schedules. Trial participants were enrolled by age into 18-55, 56-69 and 70-plus year subgroups, with about 150, 28 and 57 TCR-sequenced participants respectively. A total of 233 trial participants underwent TCR sequencing, of whom roughly 210 had received two doses of AZD1222 and some 25 had received two doses of the MenACWY control vaccine. The full study reports these points: The vaccine-associated CD4 TCRs covered the entire spike protein, and the dominant responses fell in regions 160-218 and 743-854. Conclusions about previously exposed vaccinees are limited because only a handful of AZD1222 recipients were SARS-CoV-2 seropositive at baseline. In the small 56-69-year group, the increase in depth fell short of significance, most likely because of low power. Reportedly, almost half of the unique spike-specific TCRs recognized epitopes lying outside the regions that are mutated in the B.1.351 and B.1.1.7 variants. No day 14 peak-response samples were available, so repertoires were characterized only after the peak T cell response. Spike-specific TCR breadth and depth rose significantly after two AZD1222 doses compared with day 0 and with MenACWY recipients. Participants were mostly white British and included more females than males, and it was suggested by the authors that clonal diversity may have been underestimated.

This specimen's time point label, per the study, means: baseline before first vaccination. Samples from vaccinated people were obtained from the UK trials COV001 and COV002, which included a single-blind randomized controlled phase 2/3 trial of AZD1222 (ChAdOx1 nCoV-19) in healthy adults. Trial participant PBMC samples were collected at day 0 and day 28 after the second dose for TCRbeta chain sequencing. The cysteine opens and the phenylalanine closes a CDR3 of 15 amino acids. Just CDR3 DNA is preserved here, 45 bases in frame from base 1. Reading the germline V gene gives CDR1 MDHEN and CDR2 SYDVKM. V is shortened by 6 bases, J by 4 bases, and the region joining them spans 19 bases.

This receptor was taken from an adult in good health. Sequenced here: peripheral blood, sampled on day 0 of AZD1222 vaccination. The V and J genes are TRBV28 and TRBJ2-7, with TRBD2 perhaps the D gene, on 6 matching bases. The CDR3 region reads CASSPPGPGGYEQYF. The DNA reads TGTGCCAGCAGCCCACCGGGACCCGGAGGGTACGAGCAGTACTTC.